Listed here are 14 T cell receptor beta chains from one sample, sequenced in a study of beta chain features in type 1 diabetes. Investigators reverse transcribed all isolated RNA, so they sequenced expressed TCRB transcripts. The protocol was immunoSEQ multiplex PCR, while the TCRdb copy is restricted to in-frame clones and leaves out a portion. The sample has 850,000 to 900,000 clones, roughly a sixth seen once. Sequencing used naive CD4+ T cells from blood. These receptors came from a woman younger than 35 in good health.

This clone was observed a few times. The V call is TRBV7-2, the J call TRBJ2-7; TRBD1 agrees at 8 bases. V was clipped by 5 bases and J by 3 bases; unmatched bases: 9. Per germline, CDR1 SGHTA and CDR2 FQGNSA. The CDR3 runs 15 residues. The CDR3 is CASSPQGQVIYEQYF. The CDR3 DNA sequence: TGTGCCAGCAGCCCCCAGGGACAGGTAATCTACGAGCAGTACTTC.

V and J are TRBV7-3 and TRBJ2-2, with unresolved D. The V end was cut by 1 base, the J end by 6 bases, with 6 bases between. The CDR3 has 13 amino acids. In germline, CDR1 is SGHTA, CDR2 FQGTGA. The CDR3 DNA reads as TGTGCCAGCAGCTTAAGCTACCCCGGGGAGCTGTTTTTT. This translates into CASSLSYPGELFF.

This clone was counted a few times. The chain is built from TRBV28 and TRBJ2-5; tentatively, D is TRBD1 (6 bases). The CDR3 is made up of 15 amino acids. Looked up from germline, CDR1 is MDHEN and CDR2 is SYDVKM. Deletions cut 7 bases from V and 1 base from J, with 16 bases between. The CDR3 nucleotides read TGTGCCAGCACGCAGGGGCGATTACGCCAAGAGACCCAGTACTTC. Residues: CASTQGRLRQETQYF. Complete variable domain (other parts from reference TRBV28 and TRBJ2-5): DVKVTQSSRYLVKRTGEKVFLECVQDMDHENMFWYRQDPGLGLRLIYFSYDVKMKEKGDIPEGYSVSREKKERFSLILESASTNQTSMYLCASTQGRLRQETQYFGPGTRLLVL.

This sequence joins TRBV2 and TRBJ1-5, with 11 bases lining up with TRBD1. Germline CDR1 is SNHLY and CDR2 is FYNNEI. The CDR3 covers 16 residues. J lost 2 bases, V lost 3 bases, and 3 bases had no gene match. The CDR3: CASSDRTGGGNQPQHF. CDR3 DNA sequence: TGTGCCAGCAGTGATAGGACAGGGGGCGGCAATCAGCCCCAGCATTTT.

This clone was observed a few times. V is TRBV5-4 and J is TRBJ2-1; TRBD2 matches 9 bases. The germline CDR1 and CDR2 sequences are SGHNT and YYREEE (reference sequence). The CDR3 covers 15 residues. V lost 4 bases to trimming and J lost 8 bases; unmatched junction nucleotides: 10. In nucleotides, the CDR3 is TGTGCCAGCAGCCTCCAGGTAGCGGGAGTCGATGAGCAGTTCTTC. It is translated as CASSLQVAGVDEQFF.

This clone has a handful of counts. V and J are TRBV28 and TRBJ2-7, with D possibly called TRBD1 or TRBD2 (6 bases each). The CDR3 runs 13 residues. V was trimmed by 9 bases and J by 5 bases, leaving 17 bases between them. Germline V gene data show CDR1 as MDHEN and CDR2 as SYDVKM. The CDR3 bases are TGTGCCAGTTGCGGGACACCTGTCGACGAGCAGTACTTC. Residues: CASCGTPVDEQYF.

The CDR3 loop reads CATSRGLAALGANVLTF. For the CDR3, the DNA is TGTGCCACCAGCAGAGGGTTGGCGGCCCTCGGGGCCAACGTCCTGACTTTC. The chain combines TRBV15 with TRBJ2-6; D gene ambiguous. Per germline, CDR1 LNHNV and CDR2 YYDKDF (reference sequence). Trimming removed 1 base from V and 4 bases from J, with 14 bases in between. CDR3 length: 17 amino acids.

The rearrangement links TRBV7-3 to TRBJ2-1; the match to TRBD2 covers 9 bases. In germline, CDR1 is SGHTA, CDR2 FQGTGA. The CDR3 is made up of 14 amino acids. V was clipped by 2 bases and J by 5 bases; unmatched bases: 1. For the CDR3, the DNA is TGTGCCAGCAGCTTAGGACTAGCGAACAATGAGCAGTTCTTC. It specifies CASSLGLANNEQFF.

This clone turned up a few times. This chain joins TRBV19 and TRBJ2-7, with 7 bases aligning to TRBD1. The V gene end was trimmed by 0 bases and the J gene end by 3 bases; junction bases not matched to a gene: 8. The CDR3 is made up of 16 amino acids. CDR1 LNHDA and CDR2 SQIVND come from the germline V gene (reference sequence). This chain's CDR3 is CASSIDPTGEGYEQYF. CDR3 coding DNA: TGTGCCAGTAGTATAGATCCTACAGGGGAAGGCTACGAGCAGTACTTC.

This clone was seen more than once but under ten times. The chain links TRBV6-5 to TRBJ2-7; D is ambiguous. With 5 bases removed from V and 7 bases from J, the gap between germline ends came to 15 bases. This CDR3 has 13 residues. CDR1 and CDR2 from the germline V gene are MNHEY and SVGAGI. The CDR3 DNA reads as TGTGCCAGCAGTCGGGCCCCTCGTCTGGAGCAGTACTTC. It encodes CASSRAPRLEQYF.

This clone was recorded once. This sequence joins TRBV7-6 and TRBJ2-5; TRBD1 matches at 8 bases. Looked up from germline, CDR1 is SGHVS and CDR2 is FNYEAQ. The CDR3 is 16 residues long. Germline trimming cut 1 base from V and 5 bases from J; bases unmatched to any gene: 9. The CDR3 nucleotides read TGTGCCAGCAGCTTAGGGGCGGCAGGGGGCATTGAGACCCAGTACTTC. Amino acids: CASSLGAAGGIETQYF.

The V gene is TRBV7-9, the J gene TRBJ2-7; D gene uncertain. The CDR3 has 14 amino acids. Germline V lookup: CDR1 SEHNR, CDR2 FQNEAQ (reference sequence). Trimming removed 5 bases from V and 4 bases from J, with 15 bases in between. CDR3 region: CASSPPSVPYEQYF. In nucleotides, the CDR3 is TGTGCCAGCAGCCCCCCGAGTGTCCCTTACGAGCAGTACTTC.

This clone was seen a few times. The chain carries TRBV2 and TRBJ1-4; TRBD1 agrees at 7 bases. Per germline, CDR1 SNHLY and CDR2 FYNNEI. J was trimmed by 5 bases and V by 2 bases; bases with no gene match: 5. This CDR3 has 15 amino acids. CDR3 amino acids: CASSEMAGGNEKLFF. The CDR3 nucleotides are TGTGCCAGCAGTGAAATGGCAGGGGGGAATGAAAAACTGTTTTTT.

Comment on this clone: This sequence may be a read error, since a much larger clone differs from it by one base. The sample carries other DNA sequences with the same CDR3. The V and J genes are TRBV2 and TRBJ2-7; D uncertain. V was trimmed by 5 bases and J by 3 bases, leaving 5 bases between them. Germline CDR1 SNHLY, CDR2 FYNNEI. The CDR3 totals 11 residues. CDR3 amino acids: CASSPNYEQYF. The DNA of the CDR3 is TGTGCCAGCAGTCCCAACTACGAGCAGTACTTC. The entire variable domain, with the rest obtained from reference TRBV2 and TRBJ2-7, is as follows: EPEVTQTPSHQVTQMGQEVILRCVPISNHLYFYWYRQILGQKVEFLVSFYNNEISEKSEIFDDQFSVERPDGSNFTLKIRSTKLEDSAMYFCASSPNYEQYFGPGTRLTVT.